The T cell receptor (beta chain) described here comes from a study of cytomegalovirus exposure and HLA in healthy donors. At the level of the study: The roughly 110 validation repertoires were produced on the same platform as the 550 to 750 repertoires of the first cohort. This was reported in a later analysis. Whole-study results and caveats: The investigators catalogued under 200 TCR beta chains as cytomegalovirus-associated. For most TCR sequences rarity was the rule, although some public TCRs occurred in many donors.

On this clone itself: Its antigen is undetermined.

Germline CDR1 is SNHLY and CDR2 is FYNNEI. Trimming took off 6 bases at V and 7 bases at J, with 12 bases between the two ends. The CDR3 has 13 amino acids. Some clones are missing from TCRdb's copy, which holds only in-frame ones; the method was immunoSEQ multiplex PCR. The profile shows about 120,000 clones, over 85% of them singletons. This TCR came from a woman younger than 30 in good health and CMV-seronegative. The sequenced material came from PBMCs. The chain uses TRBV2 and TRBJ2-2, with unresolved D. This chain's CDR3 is CASRNLEGGELFF. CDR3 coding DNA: TGTGCCAGCAGGAACCTAGAAGGCGGGGAGCTGTTTTTT.